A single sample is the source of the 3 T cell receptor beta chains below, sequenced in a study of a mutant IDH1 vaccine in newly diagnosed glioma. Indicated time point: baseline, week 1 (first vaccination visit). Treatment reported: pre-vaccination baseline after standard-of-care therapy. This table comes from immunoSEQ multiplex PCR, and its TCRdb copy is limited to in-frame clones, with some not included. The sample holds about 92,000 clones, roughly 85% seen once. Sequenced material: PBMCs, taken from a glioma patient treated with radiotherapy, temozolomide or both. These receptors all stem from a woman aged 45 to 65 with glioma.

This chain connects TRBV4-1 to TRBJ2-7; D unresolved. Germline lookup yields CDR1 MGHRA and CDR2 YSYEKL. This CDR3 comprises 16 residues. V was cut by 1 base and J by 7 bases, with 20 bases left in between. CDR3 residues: CASSQGSLTGVWEQYF. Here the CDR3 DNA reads TGCGCCAGCAGCCAAGGGTCCCTGACTGGCGTCTGGGAGCAGTACTTC.

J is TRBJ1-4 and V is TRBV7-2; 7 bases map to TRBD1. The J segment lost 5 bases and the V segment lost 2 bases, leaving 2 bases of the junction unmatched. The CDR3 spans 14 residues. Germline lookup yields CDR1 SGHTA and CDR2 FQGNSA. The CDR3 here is CASSLRQGNEKLFF. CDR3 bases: TGTGCCAGCAGCTTAAGACAGGGCAATGAAAAACTGTTTTTT. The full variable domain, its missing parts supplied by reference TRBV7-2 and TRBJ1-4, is GAGVSQSPSNKVTEKGKDVELRCDPISGHTALYWYRQSLGQGLEFLIYFQGNSAPDKSGLPSDRFSAERTGGSVSTLTIQRTQQEDSAVYLCASSLRQGNEKLFFGSGTQLSVL.

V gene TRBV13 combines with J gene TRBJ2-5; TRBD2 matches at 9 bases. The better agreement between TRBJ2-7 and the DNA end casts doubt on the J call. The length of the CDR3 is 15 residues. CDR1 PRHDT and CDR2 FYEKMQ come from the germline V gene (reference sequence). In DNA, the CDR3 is TGTGCCAGCAGCGCCGGGCGGGGGGGCCTTTACGAGCAGTACTTC. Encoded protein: CASSAGRGGLYEQYF.